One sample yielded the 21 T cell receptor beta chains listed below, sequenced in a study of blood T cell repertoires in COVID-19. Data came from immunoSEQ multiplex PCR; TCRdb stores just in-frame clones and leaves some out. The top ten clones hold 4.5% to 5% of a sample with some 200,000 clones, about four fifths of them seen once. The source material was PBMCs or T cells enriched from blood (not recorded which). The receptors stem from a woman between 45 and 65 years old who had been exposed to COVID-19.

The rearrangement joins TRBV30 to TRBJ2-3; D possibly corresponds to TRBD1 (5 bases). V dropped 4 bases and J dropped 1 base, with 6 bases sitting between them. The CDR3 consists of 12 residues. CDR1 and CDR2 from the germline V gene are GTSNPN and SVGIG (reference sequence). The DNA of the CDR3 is TGTGCCTGGACACAGGGCACAGATACGCAGTATTTT. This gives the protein CAWTQGTDTQYF.

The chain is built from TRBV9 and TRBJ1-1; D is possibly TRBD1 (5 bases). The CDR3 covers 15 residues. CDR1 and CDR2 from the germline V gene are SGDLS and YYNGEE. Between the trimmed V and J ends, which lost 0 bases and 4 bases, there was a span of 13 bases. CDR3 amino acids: CASSVASGWSTEAFF. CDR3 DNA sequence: TGTGCCAGCAGCGTAGCATCAGGGTGGAGCACTGAAGCTTTCTTT.

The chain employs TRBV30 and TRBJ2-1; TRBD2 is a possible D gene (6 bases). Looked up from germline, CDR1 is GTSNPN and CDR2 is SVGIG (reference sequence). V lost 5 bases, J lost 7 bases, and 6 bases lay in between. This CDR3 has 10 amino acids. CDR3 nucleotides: TGTGCCTGGGGAGGGAATGAGCAGTTCTTC. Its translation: CAWGGNEQFF.

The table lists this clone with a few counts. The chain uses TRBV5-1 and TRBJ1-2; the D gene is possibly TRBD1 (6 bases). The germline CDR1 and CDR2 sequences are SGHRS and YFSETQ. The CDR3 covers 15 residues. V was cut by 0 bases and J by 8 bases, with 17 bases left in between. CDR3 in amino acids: CASSLEQGGTEGYTF. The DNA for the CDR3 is TGCGCCAGCAGCTTGGAACAGGGTGGGACGGAGGGCTACACCTTC.

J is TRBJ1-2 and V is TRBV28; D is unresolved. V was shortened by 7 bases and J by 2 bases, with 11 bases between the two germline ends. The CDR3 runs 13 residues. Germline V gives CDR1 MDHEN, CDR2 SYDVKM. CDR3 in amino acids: CASMRSTNYGYTF. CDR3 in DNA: TGTGCCAGCATGAGGTCTACCAACTATGGCTACACCTTC.

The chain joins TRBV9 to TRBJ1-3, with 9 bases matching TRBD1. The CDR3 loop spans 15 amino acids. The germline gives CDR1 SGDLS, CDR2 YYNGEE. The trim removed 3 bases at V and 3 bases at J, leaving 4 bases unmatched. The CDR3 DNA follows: TGTGCCAGCAGCGAGAGACAGGGGGGTGGAAACACCATATATTTT. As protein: CASSERQGGGNTIYF.

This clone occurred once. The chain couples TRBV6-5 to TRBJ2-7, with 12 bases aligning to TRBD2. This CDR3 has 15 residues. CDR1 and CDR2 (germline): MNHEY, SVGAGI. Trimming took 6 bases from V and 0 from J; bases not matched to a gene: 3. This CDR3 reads CASRTSGGLSYEQYF. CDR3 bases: TGTGCCAGCAGGACTAGCGGGGGCCTCTCCTACGAGCAGTACTTC.

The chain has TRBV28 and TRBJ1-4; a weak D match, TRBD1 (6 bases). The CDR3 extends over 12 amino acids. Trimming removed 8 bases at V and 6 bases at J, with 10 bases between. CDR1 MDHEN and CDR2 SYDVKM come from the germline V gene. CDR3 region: CASGRGDEKLFF. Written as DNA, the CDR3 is TGTGCCAGCGGCAGGGGTGATGAAAAACTGTTTTTT.

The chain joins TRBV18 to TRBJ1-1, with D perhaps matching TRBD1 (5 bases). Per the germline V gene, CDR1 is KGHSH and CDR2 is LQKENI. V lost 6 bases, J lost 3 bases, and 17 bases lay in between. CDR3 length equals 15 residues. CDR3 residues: CASSLVGGSDTEAFF. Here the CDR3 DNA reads TGTGCCAGCTCGCTAGTGGGGGGGTCGGACACTGAAGCTTTCTTT.

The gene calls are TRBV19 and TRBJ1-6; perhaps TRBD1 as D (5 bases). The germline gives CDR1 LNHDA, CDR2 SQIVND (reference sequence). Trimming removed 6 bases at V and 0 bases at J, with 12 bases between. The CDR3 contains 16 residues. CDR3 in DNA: TGTGCCAGTAGGTTCAAGGGACTCTCCTATAATTCACCCCTCCACTTT. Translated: CASRFKGLSYNSPLHF.

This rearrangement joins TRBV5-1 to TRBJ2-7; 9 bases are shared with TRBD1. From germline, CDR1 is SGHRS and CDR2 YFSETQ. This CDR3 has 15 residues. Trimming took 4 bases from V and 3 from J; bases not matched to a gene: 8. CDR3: CASSAPRDRVYEQYF. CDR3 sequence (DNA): TGCGCCAGCAGCGCCCCCCGGGACAGGGTCTACGAGCAGTACTTC.

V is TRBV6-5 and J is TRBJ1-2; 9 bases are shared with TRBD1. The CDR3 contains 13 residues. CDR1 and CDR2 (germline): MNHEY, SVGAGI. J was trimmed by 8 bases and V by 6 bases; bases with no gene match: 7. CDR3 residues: CASRGQGVWGYTF. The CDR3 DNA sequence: TGTGCCAGCAGGGGACAGGGAGTCTGGGGCTACACCTTC.

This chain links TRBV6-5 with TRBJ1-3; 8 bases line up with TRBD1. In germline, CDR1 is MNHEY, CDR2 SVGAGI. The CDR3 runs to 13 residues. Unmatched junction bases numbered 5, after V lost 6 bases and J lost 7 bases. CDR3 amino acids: CASSPTGANTIYF. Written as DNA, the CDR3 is TGTGCCAGCAGCCCGACAGGGGCGAACACCATATATTTT.

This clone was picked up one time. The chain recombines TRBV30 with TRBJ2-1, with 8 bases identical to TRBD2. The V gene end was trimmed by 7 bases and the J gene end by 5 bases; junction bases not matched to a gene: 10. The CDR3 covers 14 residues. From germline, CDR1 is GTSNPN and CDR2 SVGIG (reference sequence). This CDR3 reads CASGRSGGHNEQFF. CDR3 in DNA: TGTGCCTCAGGAAGGTCGGGGGGGCACAATGAGCAGTTCTTC. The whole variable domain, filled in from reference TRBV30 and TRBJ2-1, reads SQTIHQWPATLVQPVGSPLSLECTVEGTSNPNLYWYRQAAGRGLQLLFYSVGIGQISSEVPQNLSASRPQDRQFILSSKKLLLSDSGFYLCASGRSGGHNEQFFGPGTRLTVL.

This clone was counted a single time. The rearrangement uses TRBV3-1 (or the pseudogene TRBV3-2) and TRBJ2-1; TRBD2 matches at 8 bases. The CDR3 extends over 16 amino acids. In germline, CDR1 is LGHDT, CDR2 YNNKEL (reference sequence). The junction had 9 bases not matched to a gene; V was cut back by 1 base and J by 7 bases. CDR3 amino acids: CASSQVNGGAINEQFF. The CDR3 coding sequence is TGTGCCAGCAGCCAAGTAAACGGGGGGGCTATTAATGAGCAGTTCTTC.

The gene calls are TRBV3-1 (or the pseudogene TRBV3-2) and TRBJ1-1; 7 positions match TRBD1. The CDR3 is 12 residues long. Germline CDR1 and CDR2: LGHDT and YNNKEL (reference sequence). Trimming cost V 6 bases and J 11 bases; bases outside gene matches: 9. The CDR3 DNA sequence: TGTGCCAGCAGGGGTAAGGGGGCGTTGGCTTTCTTT. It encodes CASRGKGALAFF.

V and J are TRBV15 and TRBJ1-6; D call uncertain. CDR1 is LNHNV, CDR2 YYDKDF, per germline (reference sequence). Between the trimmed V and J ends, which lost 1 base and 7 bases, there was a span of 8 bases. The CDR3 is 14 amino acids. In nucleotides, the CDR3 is TGTGCCACCAGCAGAGGGAGCGCGAATTCACCCCTCCACTTT. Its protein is CATSRGSANSPLHF.

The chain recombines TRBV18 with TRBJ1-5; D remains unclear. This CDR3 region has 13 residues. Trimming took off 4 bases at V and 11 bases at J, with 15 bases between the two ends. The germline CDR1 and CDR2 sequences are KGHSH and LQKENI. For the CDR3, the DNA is TGTGCCAGCTCACTGACTCCTCGAGAGGCCCAGCATTTT. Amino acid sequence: CASSLTPREAQHF.

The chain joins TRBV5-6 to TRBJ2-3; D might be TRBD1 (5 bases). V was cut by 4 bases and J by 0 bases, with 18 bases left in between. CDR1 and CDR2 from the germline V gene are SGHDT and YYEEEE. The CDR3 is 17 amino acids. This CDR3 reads CASSPPGARASTDTQYF. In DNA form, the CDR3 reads TGTGCCAGCAGCCCCCCTGGGGCAAGGGCTAGCACAGATACGCAGTATTTT.

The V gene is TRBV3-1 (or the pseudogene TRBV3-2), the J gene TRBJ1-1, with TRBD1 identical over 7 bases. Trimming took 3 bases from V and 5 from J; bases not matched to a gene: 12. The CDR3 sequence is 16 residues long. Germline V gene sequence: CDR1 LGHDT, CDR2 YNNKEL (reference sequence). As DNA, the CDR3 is TGTGCCAGCAGCCAGGGCAGGGGGTTGTTGGCGACTGAAGCTTTCTTT. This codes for CASSQGRGLLATEAFF.

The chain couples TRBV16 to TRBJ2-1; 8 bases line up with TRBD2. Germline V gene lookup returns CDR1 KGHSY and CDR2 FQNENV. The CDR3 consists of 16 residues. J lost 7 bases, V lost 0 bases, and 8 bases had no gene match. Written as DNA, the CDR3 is TGTGCCAGCAGCCAATCGAACGGGGGGGCTAGGAATGAGCAGTTCTTC. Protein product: CASSQSNGGARNEQFF. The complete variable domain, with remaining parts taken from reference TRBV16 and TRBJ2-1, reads GEEVAQTPKHLVRGEGQKAKLYCAPIKGHSYVFWYQQVLKNEFKFLISFQNENVFDETGMPKERFSAKCLPNSPCSLEIQATKLEDSAVYFCASSQSNGGARNEQFFGPGTRLTVL.